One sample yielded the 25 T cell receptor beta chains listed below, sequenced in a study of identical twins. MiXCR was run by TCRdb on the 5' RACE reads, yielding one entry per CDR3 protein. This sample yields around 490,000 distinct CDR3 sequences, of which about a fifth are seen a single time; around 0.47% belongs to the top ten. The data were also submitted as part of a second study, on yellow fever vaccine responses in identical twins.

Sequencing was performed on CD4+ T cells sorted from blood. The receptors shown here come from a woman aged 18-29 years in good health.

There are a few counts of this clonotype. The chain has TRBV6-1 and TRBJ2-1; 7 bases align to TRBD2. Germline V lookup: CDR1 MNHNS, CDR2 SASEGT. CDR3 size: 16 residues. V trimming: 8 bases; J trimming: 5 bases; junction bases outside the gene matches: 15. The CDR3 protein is CASQPTPSGADNEQFF. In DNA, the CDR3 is TGTGCCAGCCAACCCACGCCTAGCGGCGCGGACAATGAGCAGTTCTTC.

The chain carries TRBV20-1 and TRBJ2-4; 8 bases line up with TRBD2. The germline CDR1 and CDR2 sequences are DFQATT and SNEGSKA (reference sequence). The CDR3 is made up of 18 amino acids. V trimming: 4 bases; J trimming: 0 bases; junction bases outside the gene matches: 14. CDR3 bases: TGCAGTGCTACCCAACTAGGGAGCGGGGGAATAGCCAAAAACATTCAGTACTTC. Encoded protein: CSATQLGSGGIAKNIQYF.

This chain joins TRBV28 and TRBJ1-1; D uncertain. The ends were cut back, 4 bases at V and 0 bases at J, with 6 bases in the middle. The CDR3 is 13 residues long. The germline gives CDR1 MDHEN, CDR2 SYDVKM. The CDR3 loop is CASSSELNTEAFF. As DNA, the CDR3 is TGTGCCAGCAGTTCGGAGTTGAACACTGAAGCTTTCTTT.

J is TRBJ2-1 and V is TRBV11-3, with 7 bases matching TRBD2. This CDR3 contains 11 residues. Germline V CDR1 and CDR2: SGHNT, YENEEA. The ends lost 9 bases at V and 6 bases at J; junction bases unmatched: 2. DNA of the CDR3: TGTGCCAGTGCGGGGGTCAATGAGCAGTTCTTC. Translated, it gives CASAGVNEQFF.

CDR3 in amino acids: CASSAQIEFAYNEQFF. CDR3 nucleotide sequence: TGTGCCAGCAGCGCTCAAATCGAATTCGCCTACAATGAGCAGTTCTTC. The chain has TRBV9 and TRBJ2-1; D not resolved. Looked up from germline, CDR1 is SGDLS and CDR2 is YYNGEE. The length of the CDR3 is 16 residues. With 3 bases removed from V and 2 bases from J, the gap between germline ends came to 15 bases.

This CDR3 is CASSLGGAGGPVSYNEQFF. CDR3 DNA: TGTGCCAGCAGCTTAGGAGGAGCGGGAGGGCCGGTTTCGTACAATGAGCAGTTCTTC. The chain couples TRBV11-1 to TRBJ2-1; 10 bases agree with TRBD2. Germline CDR1 SGHAT, CDR2 FQDESV (reference sequence). The CDR3 is 19 amino acids. The junction had 13 bases not matched to a gene; V was cut back by 1 base and J by 4 bases.

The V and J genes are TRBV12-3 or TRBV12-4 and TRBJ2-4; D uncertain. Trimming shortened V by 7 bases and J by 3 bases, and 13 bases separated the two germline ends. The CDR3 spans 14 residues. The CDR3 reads CASTVDLSKNIQYF. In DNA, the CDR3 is TGTGCCAGCACCGTCGACTTGAGCAAAAACATTCAGTACTTC.

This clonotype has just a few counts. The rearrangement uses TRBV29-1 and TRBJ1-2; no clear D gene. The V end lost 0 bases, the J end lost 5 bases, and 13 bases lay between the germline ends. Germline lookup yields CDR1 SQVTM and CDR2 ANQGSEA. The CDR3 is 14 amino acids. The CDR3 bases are TGCAGCGTTGAAGATCAACAGATAGGGTATGGCTACACCTTC. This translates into CSVEDQQIGYGYTF.

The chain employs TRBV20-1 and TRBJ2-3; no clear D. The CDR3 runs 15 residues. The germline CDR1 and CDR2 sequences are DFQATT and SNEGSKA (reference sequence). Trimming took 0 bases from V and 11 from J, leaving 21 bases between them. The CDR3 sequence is CSARDSSTLHTWQYF. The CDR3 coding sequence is TGCAGTGCTAGAGATTCTAGTACCTTACACACGTGGCAGTATTTT.

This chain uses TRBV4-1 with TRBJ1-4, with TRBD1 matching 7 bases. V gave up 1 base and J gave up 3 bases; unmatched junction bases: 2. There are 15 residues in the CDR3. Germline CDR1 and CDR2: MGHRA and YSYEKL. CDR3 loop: CASSQGQGSNEKLFF. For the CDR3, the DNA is TGCGCCAGCAGCCAAGGACAGGGTTCTAATGAAAAACTGTTTTTT.

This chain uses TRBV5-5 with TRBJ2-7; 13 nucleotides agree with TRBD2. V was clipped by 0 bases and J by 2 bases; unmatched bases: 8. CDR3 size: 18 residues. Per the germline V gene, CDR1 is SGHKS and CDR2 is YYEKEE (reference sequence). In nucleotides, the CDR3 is TGTGCCAGCAGCTTGGGACTAGCGGGAGGCCCTTTCACCTACGAGCAGTACTTC. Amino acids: CASSLGLAGGPFTYEQYF.

CDR3 in amino acids: CASSPTATGVKDTQYF. The CDR3 DNA reads as TGTGCCAGCAGTCCAACCGCGACCGGGGTAAAAGATACGCAGTATTTT. The chain has TRBV28 and TRBJ2-3; TRBD2 is a possible D gene (5 bases). Trimming left V 5 bases short and J 5 bases short, with 20 bases between. The CDR3 sequence is 16 residues long. In germline, CDR1 is MDHEN, CDR2 SYDVKM. Variable domain in full (rest from reference TRBV28 and TRBJ2-3): DVKVTQSSRYLVKRTGEKVFLECVQDMDHENMFWYRQDPGLGLRLIYFSYDVKMKEKGDIPEGYSVSREKKERFSLILESASTNQTSMYLCASSPTATGVKDTQYFGPGTRLTVL.

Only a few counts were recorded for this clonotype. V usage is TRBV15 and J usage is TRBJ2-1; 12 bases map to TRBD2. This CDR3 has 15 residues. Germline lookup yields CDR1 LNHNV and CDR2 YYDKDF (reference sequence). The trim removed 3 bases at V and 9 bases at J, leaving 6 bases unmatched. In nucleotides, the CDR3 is TGTGCCACCAGCAGGGTACTAGCGGGAGGCTTTGAGCAGTTCTTC. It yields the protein CATSRVLAGGFEQFF.

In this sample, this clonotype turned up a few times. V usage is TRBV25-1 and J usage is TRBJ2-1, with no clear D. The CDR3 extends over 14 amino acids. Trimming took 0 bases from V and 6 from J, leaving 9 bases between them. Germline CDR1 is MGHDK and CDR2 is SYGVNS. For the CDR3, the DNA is TGTGCCAGCAGTGAATATATGACGGGCAATGAGCAGTTCTTC. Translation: CASSEYMTGNEQFF.

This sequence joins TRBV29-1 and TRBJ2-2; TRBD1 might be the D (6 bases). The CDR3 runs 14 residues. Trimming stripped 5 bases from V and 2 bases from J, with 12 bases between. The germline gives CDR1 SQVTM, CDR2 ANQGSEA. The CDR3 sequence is CSVLTGTNTGELFF. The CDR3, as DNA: TGCAGCGTTCTAACCGGGACAAACACCGGGGAGCTGTTTTTT.

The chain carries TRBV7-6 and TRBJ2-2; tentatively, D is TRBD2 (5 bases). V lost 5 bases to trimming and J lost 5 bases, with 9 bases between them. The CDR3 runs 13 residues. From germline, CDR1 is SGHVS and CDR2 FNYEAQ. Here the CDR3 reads CASSAGPTGELFF. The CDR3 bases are TGTGCCAGCAGCGCGGGCCCGACCGGGGAGCTGTTTTTT.

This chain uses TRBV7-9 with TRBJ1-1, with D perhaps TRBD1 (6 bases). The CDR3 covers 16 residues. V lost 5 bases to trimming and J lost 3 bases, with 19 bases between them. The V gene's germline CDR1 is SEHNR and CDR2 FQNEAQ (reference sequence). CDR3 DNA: TGTGCCAGCAGCCCACGGACAGCCCTTCCGGACACTGAAGCTTTCTTT. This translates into CASSPRTALPDTEAFF.

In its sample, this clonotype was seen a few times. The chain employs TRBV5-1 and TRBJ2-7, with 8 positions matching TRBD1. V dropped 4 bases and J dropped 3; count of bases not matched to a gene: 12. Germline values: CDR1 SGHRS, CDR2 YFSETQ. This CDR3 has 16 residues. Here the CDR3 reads CASSPGQGLGHYEQYF. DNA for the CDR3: TGCGCCAGCAGCCCAGGACAGGGATTGGGCCACTACGAGCAGTACTTC.

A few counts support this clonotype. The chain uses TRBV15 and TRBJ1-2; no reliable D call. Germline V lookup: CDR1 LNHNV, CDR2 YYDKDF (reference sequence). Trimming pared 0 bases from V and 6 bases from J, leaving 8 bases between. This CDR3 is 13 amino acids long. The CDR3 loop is CATSRDSWDGYTF. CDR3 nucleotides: TGTGCCACCAGCAGAGATAGCTGGGATGGCTACACCTTC.

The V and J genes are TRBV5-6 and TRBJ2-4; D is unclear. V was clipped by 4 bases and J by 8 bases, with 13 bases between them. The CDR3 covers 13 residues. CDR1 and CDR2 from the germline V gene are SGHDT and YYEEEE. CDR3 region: CASSRTVTDIQYF. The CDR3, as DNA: TGTGCCAGCAGCCGCACGGTTACGGACATTCAGTACTTC.

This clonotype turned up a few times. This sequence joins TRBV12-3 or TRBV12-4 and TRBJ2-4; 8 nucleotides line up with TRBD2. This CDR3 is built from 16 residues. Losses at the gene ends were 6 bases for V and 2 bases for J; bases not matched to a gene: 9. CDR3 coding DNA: TGTGCCAGCAGCCCCGGGGGGGCTGGGTCCAAAAACATTCAGTACTTC. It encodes CASSPGGAGSKNIQYF.

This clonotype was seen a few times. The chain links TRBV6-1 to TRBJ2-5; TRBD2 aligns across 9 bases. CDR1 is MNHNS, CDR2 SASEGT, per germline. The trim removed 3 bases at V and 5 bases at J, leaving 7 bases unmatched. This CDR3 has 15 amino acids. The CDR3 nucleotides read TGTGCCAGCAGTGAGGCTAGCGGGGTTGGGGAGACCCAGTACTTC. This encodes CASSEASGVGETQYF.

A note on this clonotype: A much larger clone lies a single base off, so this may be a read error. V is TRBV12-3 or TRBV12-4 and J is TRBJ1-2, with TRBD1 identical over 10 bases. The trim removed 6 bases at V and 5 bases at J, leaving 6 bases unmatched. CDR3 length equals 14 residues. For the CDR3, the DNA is TGTGCCAGCAGCCCGGGACAGGGGAAATATGGCTACACCTTC. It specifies CASSPGQGKYGYTF.

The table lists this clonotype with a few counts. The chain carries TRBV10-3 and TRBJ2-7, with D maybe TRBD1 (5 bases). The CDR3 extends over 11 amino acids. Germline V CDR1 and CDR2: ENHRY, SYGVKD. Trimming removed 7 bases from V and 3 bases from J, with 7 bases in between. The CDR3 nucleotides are TGTGCCATCAAGGGGAACTACGAGCAGTACTTC. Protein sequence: CAIKGNYEQYF.

The CDR3 protein is CASSFDENTEAFF. The CDR3 DNA follows: TGTGCCAGCAGCTTTGATGAGAACACTGAAGCTTTCTTT. The V and J genes are TRBV7-9 and TRBJ1-1; the D is unclear. Per the germline V gene, CDR1 is SEHNR and CDR2 is FQNEAQ (reference sequence). The CDR3 is 13 residues long. Deletions cut 3 bases from V and 1 base from J, with 6 bases between.